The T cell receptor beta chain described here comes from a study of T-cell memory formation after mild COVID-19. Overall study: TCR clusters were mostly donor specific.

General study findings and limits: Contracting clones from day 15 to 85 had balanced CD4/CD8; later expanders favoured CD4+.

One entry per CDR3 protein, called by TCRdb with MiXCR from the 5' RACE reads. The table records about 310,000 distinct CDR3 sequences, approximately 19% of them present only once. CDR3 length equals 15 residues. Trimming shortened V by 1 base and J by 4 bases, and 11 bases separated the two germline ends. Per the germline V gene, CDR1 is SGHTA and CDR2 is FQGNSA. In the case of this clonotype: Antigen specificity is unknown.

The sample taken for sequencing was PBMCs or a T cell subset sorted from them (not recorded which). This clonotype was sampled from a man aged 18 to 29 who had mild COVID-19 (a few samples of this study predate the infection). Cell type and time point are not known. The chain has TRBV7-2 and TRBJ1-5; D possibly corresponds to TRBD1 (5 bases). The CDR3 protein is CASSLGGGVNQPQHF. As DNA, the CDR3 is TGTGCCAGCAGCTTAGGAGGAGGGGTGAATCAGCCCCAGCATTTT. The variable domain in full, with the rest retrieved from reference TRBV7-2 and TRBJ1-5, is GAGVSQSPSNKVTEKGKDVELRCDPISGHTALYWYRQSLGQGLEFLIYFQGNSAPDKSGLPSDRFSAERTGGSVSTLTIQRTQQEDSAVYLCASSLGGGVNQPQHFGDGTRLSIL.